This T cell receptor (beta chain) was recorded in a study of OX40 agonist ivuxolimab in advanced cancers. Some background on the complete study: The costimulatory receptor OX40 (CD134) was targeted by ivuxolimab, a fully human IgG2 agonistic monoclonal antibody. Intravenous ivuxolimab was administered to patients every 2 weeks at six dose levels: 0.01, 0.1, 0.3, 1.5, 3 and 10 mg/kg. Of the roughly 52 dose-escalation patients, hepatocellular carcinoma was present in around 20, melanoma in approximately 15, renal cell carcinoma in 9 and head and neck cancer in 9. In the dose-escalation cohort, nearly 85% of patients were male, and the mean age was approximately 60 years with a range of roughly 23 to 79. Patients were allowed to have had prior anti-PD-1, anti-PD-L1 or anti-CTLA-4 therapy, and approximately 40% of the dose-escalation patients had previously received checkpoint inhibitors. Partial responses occurred in three dose-escalation patients, of whom one had hepatocellular carcinoma and two had cutaneous melanoma. The purpose of peripheral TCRbeta sequencing was to test whether ivuxolimab changed TCR sequence diversity and led to clonal T-cell expansion. The paper reports the monotherapy dose-escalation portion (N = 52 patients) of the phase I ivuxolimab trial. General conclusions and limits of the study: After ivuxolimab, CD8+ T cells had more expanded clones than CD4+ T cells on average. Which antigens the clonally expanded peripheral T cells were specific for was not determined. Low levels of normalized T-cell clonal expansion were also shown by some nonresponding patients. At doses from 0.1 to 3.0 mg/kg, clonal expansion was seen in both CD4+ and CD8+ blood T cells between baseline and week 6. In the 0.1-3.0 mg/kg groups, partial responders were among the patients with the lowest normalized peripheral clonal expansion, particularly in CD8+ T cells.

A remark on this clone: Its specific antigen is unknown. No quality values exist for individual bases; no much larger clone is one base distant.

The CDR3, cysteine through phenylalanine, is 15 amino acids long. Only CDR3 DNA remains: 45 bases, in frame from the first base. V is pared back by 6 bases and J by 0 bases, with 14 bases lying between the germline termini. The germline V gene yields SNHLY for CDR1 and FYNNEI for CDR2. The trial excluded patients who had a history of autoimmune disease or who were on systemic immunosuppression. In every dose cohort, peripheral blood was drawn for TCR sequencing at baseline, cycle 4 day 1, and cycle 7 day 1. The samples were drawn from a first-in-human, open-label, multicenter phase I dose-escalation trial of ivuxolimab. Adults with locally advanced or metastatic melanoma, renal cell, hepatocellular, or head and neck squamous cell carcinoma were enrolled in the trial. Before TCR sequencing, CD4+ T cells and CD8+ T cells were sorted from peripheral blood as separate populations. Genomic DNA was extracted from sorted cells for sequencing of the TCRbeta CDR3 region. The immunoSEQ Assay was used for sequencing of TCRbeta CDR3 regions. What TCRdb holds here is the immuneACCESS table cut down to in-frame rearrangements. Part of the clones is not present; checked against another copy, under half of the missing clones reflect an unresolved V gene, and the others are unexplained. The table for this sample lists tens of thousands of clones; about four fifths of them were counted only once. 6.5% to 8% of the sample is taken by the ten largest.

The sample consisted of CD4+ or CD8+ T cells sorted from blood, taken in a trial of the OX40 agonist ivuxolimab. The sequence came from an adult with an advanced solid tumor such as melanoma, head and neck, liver or kidney cancer. This chain is built from TRBV2 and TRBJ1-1, with no confident D gene call. The CDR3 is CASRASDYMNTEAFF. The nucleotide sequence is TGTGCCAGCAGGGCCTCAGATTACATGAACACTGAAGCTTTCTTT.